The TCR beta chain described here comes from a study of OX40 agonist ivuxolimab in advanced cancers. For the study at large: Ivuxolimab, an antibody acting as an agonist of OX40 (CD134), was used to treat patients. Those treated in dose escalation had hepatocellular carcinoma, melanoma, renal cell cancer or head and neck cancer.

Germline values: CDR1 LNHDA, CDR2 SQIVND (reference sequence). Losses at the gene ends were 6 bases for V and 2 bases for J; bases not matched to a gene: 4. This CDR3 is 14 amino acids long. Sequencing was performed with immunoSEQ multiplex PCR; in TCRdb, only in-frame clones are kept and a portion is missing. The data show roughly 53,000 clones, roughly nine tenths seen once. The V gene is TRBV19, the J gene TRBJ2-3; 8 bases fit TRBD1. The sequence was collected from an adult with an advanced solid tumor such as melanoma, head and neck, liver or kidney cancer. Sequences were derived from CD4+ or CD8+ T cells sorted from blood, sampled in a trial of the OX40 agonist ivuxolimab. DNA of the CDR3: TGTGCCAGTAGCCGGACAGGGACCACAGATACGCAGTATTTT. Its translation: CASSRTGTTDTQYF.